This T cell receptor beta chain was observed in a study of T cell clonality in common variable immunodeficiency. This clone was counted a few times. Its cognate antigen is unknown. The DNA ends 3 residues before the CDR3 does, and the rest of the CDR3 is filled in from the germline J gene. The germline V gene encodes CDR1 MNHNS and CDR2 SASEGT. The V and J ends lost 4 bases and 4 bases respectively, with 13 bases between them. The length of the CDR3 is 14 residues. CVID and control samples used equivalent genomic DNA input. Assay used: immunoSEQ multiplex PCR; TCRdb lists only in-frame clones, some missing. The repertoire shows 25,000 to 35,000 clones, none seen only once; the top ten take about 5%. General study points: Fewer deletions and N-nucleotide insertions were reportedly seen in common variable immunodeficiency TCR beta sequences.

The source of this sequence is a human donor with common variable immunodeficiency. This chain uses TRBV6-1 with TRBJ1-2; a weak D match, TRBD1 (5 bases). Sequences were obtained from peripheral blood mononuclear cells. CDR3 DNA, as far as it was read: TGTGCCAGCAGTGCCAGGGAGGACGGCTATGGC. Translating it yields CASSAREDGYG. The entire CDR3 reads CASSAREDGYGYTF.